This entry describes one T cell receptor beta chain. As yet, its antigen is unknown. A far larger clone is one nucleotide away, so this likely arose from a read error. This CDR3 is also generated by other DNA sequences in the sample. This sample stems from a study of cytomegalovirus exposure and HLA in healthy donors. Study conclusions and caveats: Analysis was carried out at a later point, and it linked a missense DCLRE1C variant to TCR beta V- and J-gene trimming.

PCR was performed using 60 Vbeta and 13 Jbeta primers. The data were produced by immunoSEQ multiplex PCR, yet TCRdb's version contains in-frame clones alone and is incomplete. The data hold over 50,000 clones, with over 70% observed a single time. This CDR3 is built from 15 residues. Germline V lookup: CDR1 SGDLS, CDR2 YYNGEE. The material sequenced was PBMCs. This sequence joins TRBV9 and TRBJ2-7; D perhaps matches TRBD1 (6 bases). The TCR comes from a man aged 45 to 65 in good health and CMV-seropositive. The CDR3 loop is CASSSQGPSSYEQYF. CDR3 sequence (DNA): TGCGCCAGCAGCTCCCAGGGGCCCAGCTCCTACGAGCAGTACTTC.